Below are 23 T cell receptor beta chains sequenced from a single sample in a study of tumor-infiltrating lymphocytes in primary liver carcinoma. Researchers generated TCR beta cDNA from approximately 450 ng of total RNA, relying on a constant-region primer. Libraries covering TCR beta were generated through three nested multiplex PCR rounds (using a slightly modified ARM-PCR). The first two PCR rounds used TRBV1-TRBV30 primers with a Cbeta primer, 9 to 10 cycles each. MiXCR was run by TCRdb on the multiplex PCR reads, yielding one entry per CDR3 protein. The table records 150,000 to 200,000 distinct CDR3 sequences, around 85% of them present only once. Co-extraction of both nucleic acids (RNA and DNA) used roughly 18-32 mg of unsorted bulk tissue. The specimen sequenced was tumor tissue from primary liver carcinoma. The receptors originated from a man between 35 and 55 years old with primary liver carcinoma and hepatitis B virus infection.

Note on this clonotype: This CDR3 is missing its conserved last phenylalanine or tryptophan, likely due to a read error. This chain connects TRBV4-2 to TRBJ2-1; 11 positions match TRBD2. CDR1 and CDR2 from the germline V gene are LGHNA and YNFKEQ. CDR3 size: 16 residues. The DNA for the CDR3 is TGTGCCAGTAGCCAAGAGGGACTAGCGGACCAAGGGGGGCAGTTCCTC. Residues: CASSQEGLADQGGQFL.

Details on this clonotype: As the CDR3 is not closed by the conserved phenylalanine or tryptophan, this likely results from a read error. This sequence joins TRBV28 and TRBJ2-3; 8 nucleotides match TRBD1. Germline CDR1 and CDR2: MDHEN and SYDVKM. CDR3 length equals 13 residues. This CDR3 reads CTNRLQGVDTQYL. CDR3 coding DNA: TGTACCAACAGATTACAGGGGGTAGATACGCAGTATCTT.

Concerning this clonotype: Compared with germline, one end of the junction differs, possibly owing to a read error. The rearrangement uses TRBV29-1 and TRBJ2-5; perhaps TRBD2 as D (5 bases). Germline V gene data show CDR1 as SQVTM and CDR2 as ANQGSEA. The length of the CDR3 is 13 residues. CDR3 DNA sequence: TGCAGGGTTGAAAGGAGCGAGGGAGAGACCCAGTACTTC. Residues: CRVERSEGETQYF.

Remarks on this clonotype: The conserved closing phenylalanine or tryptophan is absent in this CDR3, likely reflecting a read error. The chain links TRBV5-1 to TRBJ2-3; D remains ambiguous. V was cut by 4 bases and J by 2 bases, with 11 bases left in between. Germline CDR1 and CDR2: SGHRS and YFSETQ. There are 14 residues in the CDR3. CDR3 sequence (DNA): TGCGCCAGCAGCCTTCACGAGATCACAGATACGCAGTATCTT. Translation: CASSLHEITDTQYL.

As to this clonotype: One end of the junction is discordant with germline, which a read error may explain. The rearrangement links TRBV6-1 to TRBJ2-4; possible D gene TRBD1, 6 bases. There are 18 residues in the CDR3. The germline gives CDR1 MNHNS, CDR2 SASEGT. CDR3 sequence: CVSSGETGFKRAKNIQYF. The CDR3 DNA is TGTGTCAGCAGTGGTGAGACAGGCTTTAAGAGGGCCAAAAACATTCAGTACTTC.

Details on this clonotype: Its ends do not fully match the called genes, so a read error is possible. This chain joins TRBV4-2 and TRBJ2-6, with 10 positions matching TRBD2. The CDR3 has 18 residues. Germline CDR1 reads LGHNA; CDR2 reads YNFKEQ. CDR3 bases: TGTGCCAGCAGCCAAGCCAGAAGCGGGAGGGCTGGGGCCAACTTCCTGACCTTC. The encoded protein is CASSQARSGRAGANFLTF.

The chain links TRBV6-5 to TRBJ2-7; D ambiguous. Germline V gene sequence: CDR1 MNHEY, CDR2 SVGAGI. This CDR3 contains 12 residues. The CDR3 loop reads CATQDVRSEQYF. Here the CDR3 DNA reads TGTGCTACCCAGGACGTACGGAGCGAGCAGTACTTC.

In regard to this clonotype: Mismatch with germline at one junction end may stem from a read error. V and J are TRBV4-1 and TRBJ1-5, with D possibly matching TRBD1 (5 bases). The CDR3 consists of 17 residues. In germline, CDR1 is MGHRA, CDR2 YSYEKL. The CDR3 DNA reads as TGCGCCAGCAGCCAAGAAAATCTCCCAAGGGGCAATCAGCCTCAGCATTTT. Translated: CASSQENLPRGNQPQHF.

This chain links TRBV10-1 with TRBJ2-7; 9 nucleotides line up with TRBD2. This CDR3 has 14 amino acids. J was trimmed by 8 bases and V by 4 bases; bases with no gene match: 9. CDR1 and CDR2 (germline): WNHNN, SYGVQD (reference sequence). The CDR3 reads CASSGETSGYKQYF. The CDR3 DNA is TGCGCCAGCAGTGGCGAGACTAGCGGATACAAGCAGTACTTC.

This CDR3 is CASSYVGGLEAFF. DNA for the CDR3: TGTGCCAGCAGTTACGTGGGGGGTCTTGAAGCTTTCTTT. This chain links TRBV6-5 with TRBJ1-1, with a tentative D call TRBD1 (5 bases). V was shortened by 2 bases and J by 7 bases, with 11 bases between the two germline ends. This CDR3 has 13 residues. Looked up from germline, CDR1 is MNHEY and CDR2 is SVGAGI.

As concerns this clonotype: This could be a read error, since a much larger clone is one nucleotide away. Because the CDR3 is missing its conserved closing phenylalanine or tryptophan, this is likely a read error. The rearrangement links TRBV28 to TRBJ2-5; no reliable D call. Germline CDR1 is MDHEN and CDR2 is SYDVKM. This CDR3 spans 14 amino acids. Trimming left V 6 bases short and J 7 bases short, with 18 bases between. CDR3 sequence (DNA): TGTGCCAGCAGCCTCGGGCAGGAGCTTGTGACCCAGTACATC. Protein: CASSLGQELVTQYI.

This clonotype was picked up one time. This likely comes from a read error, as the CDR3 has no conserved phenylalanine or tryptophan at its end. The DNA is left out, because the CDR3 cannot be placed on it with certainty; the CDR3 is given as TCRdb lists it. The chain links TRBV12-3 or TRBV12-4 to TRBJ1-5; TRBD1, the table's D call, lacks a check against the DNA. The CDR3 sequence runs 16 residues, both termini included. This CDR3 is CPSSRSRDTYHQPQDY.

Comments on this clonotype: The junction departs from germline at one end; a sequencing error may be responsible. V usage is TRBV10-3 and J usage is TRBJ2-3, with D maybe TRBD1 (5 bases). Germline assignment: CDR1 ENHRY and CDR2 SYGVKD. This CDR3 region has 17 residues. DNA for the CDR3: TGTGCCATCAGTGTATCAAACGGTAGTGGGCAGACAGATACGGAGTATTTT. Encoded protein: CAISVSNGSGQTDTEYF.

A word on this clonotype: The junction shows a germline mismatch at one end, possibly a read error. CDR3 in amino acids: CASNLLKTGLLSGANALTF. DNA of the CDR3: TGTGCCAGCAACTTACTTAAAACGGGACTGCTCTCTGGGGCCAACGCCCTGACTTTC. This chain connects TRBV11-2 to TRBJ2-6, with D maybe TRBD2 (6 bases). The germline V gene encodes CDR1 SGHAT and CDR2 FQNNGV. The CDR3 consists of 19 residues.

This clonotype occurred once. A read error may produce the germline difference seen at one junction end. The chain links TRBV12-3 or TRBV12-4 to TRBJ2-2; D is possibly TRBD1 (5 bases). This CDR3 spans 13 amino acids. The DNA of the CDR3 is TGTACCAGTAGGGCCCAGGGTACCTTAGAGCTGTTTTTT. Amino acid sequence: CTSRAQGTLELFF.

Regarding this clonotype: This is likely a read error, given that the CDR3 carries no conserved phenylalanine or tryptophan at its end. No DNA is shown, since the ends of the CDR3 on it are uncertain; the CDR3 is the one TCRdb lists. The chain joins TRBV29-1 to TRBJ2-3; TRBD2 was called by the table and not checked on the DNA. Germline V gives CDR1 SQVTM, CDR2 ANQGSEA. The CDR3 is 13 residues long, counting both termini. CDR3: CSVVLAGIDTHYL.

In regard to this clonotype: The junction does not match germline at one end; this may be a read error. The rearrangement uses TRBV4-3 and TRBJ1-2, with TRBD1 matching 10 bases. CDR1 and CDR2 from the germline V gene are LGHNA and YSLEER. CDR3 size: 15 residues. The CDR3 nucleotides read TGTACCAGCAACCAAGATTCCGGGACAGGGGATGGCTACACCTTC. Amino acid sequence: CTSNQDSGTGDGYTF.

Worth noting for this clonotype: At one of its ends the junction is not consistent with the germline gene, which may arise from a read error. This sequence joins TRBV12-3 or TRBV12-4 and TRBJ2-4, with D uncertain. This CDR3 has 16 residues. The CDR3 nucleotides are TGTGCCAGTAGTTTCACTGGGGAAGTAGCCAAAAACGTTCAGTACTTC. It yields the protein CASSFTGEVAKNVQYF.

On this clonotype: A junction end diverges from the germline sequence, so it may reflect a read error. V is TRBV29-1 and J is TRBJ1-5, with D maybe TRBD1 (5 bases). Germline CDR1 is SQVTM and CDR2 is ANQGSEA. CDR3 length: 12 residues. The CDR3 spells CSVAQGGRPQLF. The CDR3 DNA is TGCAGCGTTGCTCAGGGAGGGCGGCCCCAGCTTTTT.

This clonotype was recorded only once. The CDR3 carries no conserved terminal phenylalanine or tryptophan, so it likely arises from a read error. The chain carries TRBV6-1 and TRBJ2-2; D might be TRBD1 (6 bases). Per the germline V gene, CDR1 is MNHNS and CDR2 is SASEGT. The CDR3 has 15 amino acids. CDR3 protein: CATAWDTKNTGELFL. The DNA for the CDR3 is TGTGCTACAGCGTGGGACACTAAGAACACCGGGGAGCTGTTTTTA.

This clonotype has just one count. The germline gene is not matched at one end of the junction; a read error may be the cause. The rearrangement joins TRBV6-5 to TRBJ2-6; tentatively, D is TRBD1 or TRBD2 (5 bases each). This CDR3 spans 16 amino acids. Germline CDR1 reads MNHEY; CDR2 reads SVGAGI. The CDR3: CASRYFTGSGANILTF. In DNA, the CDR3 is TGTGCCAGCAGATACTTCACGGGATCTGGGGCCAACATCCTGACTTTC.

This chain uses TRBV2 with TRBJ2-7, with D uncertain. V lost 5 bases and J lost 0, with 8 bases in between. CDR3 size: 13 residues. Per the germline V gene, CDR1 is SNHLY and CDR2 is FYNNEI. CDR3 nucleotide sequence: TGTGCCAGCAGTCCCTTGGTCTCCTACGAGCAGTACTTC. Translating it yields CASSPLVSYEQYF.

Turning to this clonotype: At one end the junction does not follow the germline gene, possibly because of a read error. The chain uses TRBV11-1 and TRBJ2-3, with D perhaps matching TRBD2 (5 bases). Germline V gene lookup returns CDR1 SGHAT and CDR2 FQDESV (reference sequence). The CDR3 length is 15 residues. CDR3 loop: CASSLPRECKDTQFF. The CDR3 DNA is TGTGCCAGCAGTTTGCCGAGGGAGTGCAAAGATACGCAGTTTTTT.